This T cell receptor beta chain was profiled in a study of regulatory T cells in long-lasting Graves disease. The time point: newly diagnosed GD, antithyroid drugs for less than 3 months. Generation of the TCR library employed RNA extracted from PBMCs. iRepertoire HTBI primers and Arm-PCR of CDR3 regions built TCR beta libraries. Using its own MiXCR run on the multiplex PCR reads, TCRdb lists one record per CDR3 protein. This table has hundreds of thousands of distinct CDR3 sequences, about 15% appearing once. This clonotype was seen repeatedly, ten times or more. The CDR3 contains 14 residues. Germline V lookup: CDR1 MDHEN, CDR2 SYDVKM. V was cut by 5 bases and J by 2 bases, with 9 bases left in between. These data were also reused for a study on T cells in Graves' hyperthyroidism and ophthalmopathy. Per that study: Lactation, pregnancy, other autoimmune disease or uncontrolled infection led to exclusion of patients. The TCR CDR3 was amplified in a first-round RT-PCR using the HTBI primer set.

The V gene is TRBV28, the J gene TRBJ2-2; possibly TRBD1 for D (5 bases). This specimen was peripheral blood mononuclear cells (PBMCs), taken at new diagnosis, from a patient treated with antithyroid drugs. The TCR originated in a woman aged 40 to 50 with Graves disease. CDR3 DNA: TGTGCCAGCAGTATAGGACATAACACCGGGGAGCTGTTTTTT. Amino acids: CASSIGHNTGELFF.